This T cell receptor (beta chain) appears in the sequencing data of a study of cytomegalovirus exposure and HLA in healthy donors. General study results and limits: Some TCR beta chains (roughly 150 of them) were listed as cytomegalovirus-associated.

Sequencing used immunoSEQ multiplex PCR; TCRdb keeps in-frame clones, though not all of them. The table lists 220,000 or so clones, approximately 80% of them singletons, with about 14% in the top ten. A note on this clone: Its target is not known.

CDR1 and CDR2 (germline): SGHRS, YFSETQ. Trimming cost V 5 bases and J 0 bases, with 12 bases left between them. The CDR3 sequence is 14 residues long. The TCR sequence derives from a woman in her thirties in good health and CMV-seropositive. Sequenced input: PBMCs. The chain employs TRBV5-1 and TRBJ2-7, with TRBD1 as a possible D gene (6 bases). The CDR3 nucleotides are TGCGCCAGCAGAGACCAGGGGCCCTCCTACGAGCAGTACTTC. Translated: CASRDQGPSYEQYF.